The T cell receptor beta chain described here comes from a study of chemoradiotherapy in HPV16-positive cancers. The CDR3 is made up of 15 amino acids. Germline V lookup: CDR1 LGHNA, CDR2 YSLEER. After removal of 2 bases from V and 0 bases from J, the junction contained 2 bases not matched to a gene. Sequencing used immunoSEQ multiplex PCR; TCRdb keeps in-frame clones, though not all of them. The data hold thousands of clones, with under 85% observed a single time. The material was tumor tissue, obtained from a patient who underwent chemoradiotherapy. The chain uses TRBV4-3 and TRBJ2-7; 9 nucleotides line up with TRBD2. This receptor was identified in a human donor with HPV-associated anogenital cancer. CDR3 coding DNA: TGCGCCAGCAGCCAATATAGCGGGAGCTCCTACGAGCAGTACTTC. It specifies CASSQYSGSSYEQYF.